This passage covers 13 T cell receptor beta chains from one sample sequenced in a study of T cells in localized non-small cell lung cancer. The repertoire was sequenced with immunoSEQ multiplex PCR; TCRdb's copy has only in-frame clones and lacks some. The sample includes about 64,000 clones, around 81% of them seen just once. Source: PBMCs, taken before any cancer treatment. The receptor set was obtained from a man aged 35 to 69 with stage II lung adenocarcinoma.

V is TRBV19 and J is TRBJ2-3; TRBD2 matches at 9 bases. The CDR3 runs to 19 residues. Germline CDR1 LNHDA, CDR2 SQIVND (reference sequence). V gave up 5 bases and J gave up 4 bases; unmatched junction bases: 19. The CDR3 sequence: CASSSLTSGPRAPPDTQYF. The DNA of the CDR3 is TGTGCCAGTAGTTCCCTGACTAGCGGCCCCCGGGCACCCCCAGATACGCAGTATTTT.

This sequence joins TRBV7-2 and TRBJ2-7; 7 bases match TRBD2. The CDR3 consists of 14 residues. Germline values: CDR1 SGHTA, CDR2 FQGNSA. The J segment lost 2 bases and the V segment lost 0 bases, leaving 1 base of the junction unmatched. The CDR3 bases are TGTGCCAGCAGCTTAGCACGGGGGGCCTACGAGCAGTACTTC. It yields the protein CASSLARGAYEQYF.

This chain connects TRBV7-8 to TRBJ2-4; 8 bases fit TRBD2. In germline, CDR1 is SGHVS, CDR2 FQNEAQ. V was clipped by 5 bases and J by 5 bases; unmatched bases: 11. The CDR3 is 16 amino acids. The CDR3 spells CASSHGTSRGQNIQYF. CDR3 in DNA: TGTGCCAGCAGCCACGGGACTAGTAGAGGGCAAAACATTCAGTACTTC.

This chain connects TRBV18 to TRBJ2-3; TRBD2 aligns across 7 bases. Germline V gives CDR1 KGHSH, CDR2 LQKENI. The junction had 7 bases not matched to a gene; V was cut back by 3 bases and J by 1 base. The CDR3 sequence is 16 residues long. CDR3 amino acids: CASSPFAGEGTDTQYF. The CDR3 bases are TGTGCCAGCTCACCTTTCGCGGGAGAAGGCACAGATACGCAGTATTTT.

The chain recombines TRBV5-1 with TRBJ2-5, with no clear D. Germline V lookup: CDR1 SGHRS, CDR2 YFSETQ. V was pared by 0 bases and J by 4 bases, with 13 bases between. The CDR3 is 15 amino acids. In nucleotides, the CDR3 is TGCGCCAGCAGCTTGGAGGGCGGCCCGGTAGAGACCCAGTACTTC. Translation gives CASSLEGGPVETQYF.

The CDR3 region has the DNA TGTGCCAGCAGTGAAGCTGGCGGGACTGAGCAGTTCTTC. Translation gives CASSEAGGTEQFF. The V call is TRBV6-1, the J call TRBJ2-1; the D gene is possibly TRBD2 (6 bases). Germline V gene data show CDR1 as MNHNS and CDR2 as SASEGT. Trimming cost V 0 bases and J 9 bases, with 9 bases left between them. The CDR3 spans 13 residues.

V gene TRBV5-1 combines with J gene TRBJ1-1, with D perhaps matching TRBD1 (5 bases). The ends were cut back, 0 bases at V and 7 bases at J, with 10 bases in the middle. CDR3 length: 13 amino acids. Looked up from germline, CDR1 is SGHRS and CDR2 is YFSETQ. The DNA of the CDR3 is TGCGCCAGCAGCTTGGTAGGGGAGAGTGAAGCTTTCTTT. This sequence encodes CASSLVGESEAFF.

V and J are TRBV4-2 and TRBJ1-1; D is unresolved. Trimming removed 0 bases at V and 3 bases at J, with 23 bases between. The CDR3 loop spans 19 amino acids. The germline CDR1 and CDR2 sequences are LGHNA and YNFKEQ. CDR3 nucleotide sequence: TGTGCCAGCAGCCAAGATCTGGGCCAGCCAGGAGTCTGGGACACTGAAGCTTTCTTT. Translated, it gives CASSQDLGQPGVWDTEAFF.

V gene TRBV11-1 combines with J gene TRBJ1-1, with D tentatively TRBD1 (5 bases). Germline V CDR1 and CDR2: SGHAT, FQDESV (reference sequence). The CDR3 has 14 residues. V lost 6 bases and J 3 bases, leaving 14 bases between the germline ends. CDR3 loop: CASRNLRGHTEAFF. The CDR3 nucleotides read TGTGCCAGCAGAAACCTACGGGGCCACACTGAAGCTTTCTTT. Complete variable domain (other parts from reference TRBV11-1 and TRBJ1-1): EAEVAQSPRYKITEKSQAVAFWCDPISGHATLYWYRQILGQGPELLVQFQDESVVDDSQLPKDRFSAERLKGVDSTLKIQPAELGDSAMYLCASRNLRGHTEAFFGQGTRLTVV.

The chain uses TRBV19 and TRBJ2-4; the D gene could be TRBD1 or TRBD2 (5 bases each). Trimming pared 7 bases from V and 1 base from J, leaving 14 bases between. Germline V gene data show CDR1 as LNHDA and CDR2 as SQIVND (reference sequence). This CDR3 is built from 15 residues. CDR3 region: CASKGSVLAKNIQYF. In nucleotides, the CDR3 is TGTGCCAGTAAGGGGAGCGTACTGGCCAAAAACATTCAGTACTTC.

The chain carries TRBV4-2 and TRBJ2-7, with 10 positions matching TRBD2. V lost 2 bases and J lost 2; bases outside the gene matches: 15. The CDR3 contains 19 residues. The germline gives CDR1 LGHNA, CDR2 YNFKEQ. DNA of the CDR3: TGTGCCAGCAGCCAAAGAAGACGTCAACTAGCGGGATTCCCCTACGAGCAGTACTTC. It yields the protein CASSQRRRQLAGFPYEQYF.

The J gene is TRBJ2-3, the V gene TRBV7-8; D unclear. The germline CDR1 and CDR2 sequences are SGHVS and FQNEAQ. CDR3 length equals 14 residues. Trimming removed 2 bases from V and 5 bases from J, with 11 bases in between. CDR3 residues: CASSLLARLDTQYF. The CDR3 region has the DNA TGTGCCAGCAGCTTATTGGCCAGGCTAGATACGCAGTATTTT. Supplemented by reference TRBV7-8 and TRBJ2-3, the full variable domain reads GAGVSQSPRYKVAKRGQDVALRCDPISGHVSLFWYQQALGQGPEFLTYFQNEAQLDKSGLPSDRFFAERPEGSVSTLKIQRTQQEDSAVYLCASSLLARLDTQYFGPGTRLTVL.

The CDR3 protein is CASSLGQNEKLFF. The DNA for the CDR3 is TGTGCCAGCAGCTTGGGACAGAATGAAAAACTGTTTTTT. This sequence joins TRBV5-4 and TRBJ1-4; possible D gene TRBD1, 5 bases. The CDR3 loop spans 13 amino acids. V was pared by 0 bases and J by 5 bases, with 5 bases between. Per the germline V gene, CDR1 is SGHNT and CDR2 is YYREEE (reference sequence).